The sequence of this T cell receptor beta chain was determined in a study of blood T cell repertoires in COVID-19. Across the study: Whether acute or convalescent, the COVID-19 samples came from the United States, Italy and Spain. Nucleic acid was either cDNA or gDNA, and it came from T cells, B-cell-depleted T cells, or PBMCs.

A Seattle source enrolled patients during active infection and followed them longitudinally. Profiled with immunoSEQ multiplex PCR; TCRdb holds only in-frame clones, not every one. The sample lists about 120,000 clones; approximately 89% were seen once. This receptor was identified in a woman aged 55-70 years with COVID-19, enrolled during active disease. The sequenced sample was peripheral blood.

CDR3 bases: TGTGCCAGCCGGAACAGGGGGAGCTACAATGAGCAGTTCTTC. Its translation: CASRNRGSYNEQFF. The gene calls are TRBV3-1 (or the pseudogene TRBV3-2) and TRBJ2-1, with 8 positions matching TRBD1. The CDR3 is 14 residues long. V lost 8 bases, J lost 3 bases, and 6 bases stayed unmatched. CDR1 and CDR2 (germline): LGHDT, YNNKEL (reference sequence).